This TCR beta chain is from a study of blood T cell repertoires in COVID-19. Study overall: Acute and convalescent COVID-19 samples came from the United States, Italy and Spain. Sources were T cells, B-cell-depleted T cells, or PBMCs; the material itself was cDNA or gDNA.

V lost 0 bases, J lost 0 bases, and 11 bases lay in between. The CDR3 runs 17 residues. The germline V gene encodes CDR1 SGHNT and CDR2 YENEEA. As handled by the study authors: For nucleated cells, counts were estimated from reference gene primer amplification. Generated by immunoSEQ multiplex PCR, the TCRdb table keeps only in-frame clones and is missing some. From that table come the V and J calls and clone size; the DNA was used to work out D and trimming. The sample shows approximately 190,000 clones, 88% of them seen only once. This rearrangement joins TRBV11-3 to TRBJ1-4; D remains ambiguous. Sequencing was done on a sample of peripheral blood. The TCR comes from a man aged 65-85 years with active or convalescent COVID-19. The CDR3 region has the DNA TGTGCCAGCAGCTTAGATGAGCCGATAGCAACTAATGAAAAACTGTTTTTT. Translation gives CASSLDEPIATNEKLFF.